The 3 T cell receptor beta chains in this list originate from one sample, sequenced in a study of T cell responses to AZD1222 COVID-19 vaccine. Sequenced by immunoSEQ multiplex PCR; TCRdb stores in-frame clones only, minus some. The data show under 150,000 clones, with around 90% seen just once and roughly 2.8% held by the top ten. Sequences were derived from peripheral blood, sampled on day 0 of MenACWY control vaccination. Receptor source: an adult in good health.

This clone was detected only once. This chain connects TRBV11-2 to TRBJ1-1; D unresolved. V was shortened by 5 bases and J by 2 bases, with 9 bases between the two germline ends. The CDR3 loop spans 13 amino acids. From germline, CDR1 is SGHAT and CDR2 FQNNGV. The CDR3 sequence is CASSPYLNTEAFF. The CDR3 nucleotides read TGTGCCAGCAGCCCTTACCTAAACACTGAAGCTTTCTTT.

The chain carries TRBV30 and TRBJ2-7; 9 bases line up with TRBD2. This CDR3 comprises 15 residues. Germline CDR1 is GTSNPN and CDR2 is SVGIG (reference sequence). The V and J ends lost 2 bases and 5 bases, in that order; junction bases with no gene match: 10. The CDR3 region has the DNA TGTGCCTGGAGTCGTTCGGTAGCGGGAGTCCACGAGCAGTACTTC. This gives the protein CAWSRSVAGVHEQYF. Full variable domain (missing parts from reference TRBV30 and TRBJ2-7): SQTIHQWPATLVQPVGSPLSLECTVEGTSNPNLYWYRQAAGRGLQLLFYSVGIGQISSEVPQNLSASRPQDRQFILSSKKLLLSDSGFYLCAWSRSVAGVHEQYFGPGTRLTVT.

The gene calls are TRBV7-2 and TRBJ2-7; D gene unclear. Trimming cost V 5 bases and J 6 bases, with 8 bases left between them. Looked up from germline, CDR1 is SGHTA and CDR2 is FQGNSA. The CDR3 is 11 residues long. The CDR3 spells CASSPLGEQYF. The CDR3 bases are TGTGCCAGCAGCCCCCTCGGCGAGCAGTACTTC. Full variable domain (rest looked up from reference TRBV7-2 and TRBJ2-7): GAGVSQSPSNKVTEKGKDVELRCDPISGHTALYWYRQSLGQGLEFLIYFQGNSAPDKSGLPSDRFSAERTGGSVSTLTIQRTQQEDSAVYLCASSPLGEQYFGPGTRLTVT.